This T cell receptor beta chain was identified in a study of shared clonotypes between healthy human individuals. Study-level findings and limits: Having only a few donors restricted how much genetic and exposure-history diversity was captured. Non-shared clonotypes showed lower generation probabilities than clonotypes common to all four donors.

CDR1 is MDHEN and CDR2 is SYDVKM in the germline V gene. The CDR3 totals 12 residues. This clone has more than one count but fewer than ten. Its antigen is unknown. Libraries were prepared by immunoSEQ multiplex PCR; TCRdb keeps only in-frame clonotypes and omits some of them. The sample lists 170,000 or so clones; over 50% were seen once. Source material: memory CD4+ T cells sorted from blood. The subset is: CD45RA-negative fraction. The clonotype originates from a man under 40 in good health. V gene TRBV28 combines with J gene TRBJ2-3, with 7 bases fitting TRBD2. Here the CDR3 reads CATRAGVDTQYF. In nucleotides, the CDR3 is TGTGCTACCAGGGCGGGGGTAGATACGCAGTATTTT.